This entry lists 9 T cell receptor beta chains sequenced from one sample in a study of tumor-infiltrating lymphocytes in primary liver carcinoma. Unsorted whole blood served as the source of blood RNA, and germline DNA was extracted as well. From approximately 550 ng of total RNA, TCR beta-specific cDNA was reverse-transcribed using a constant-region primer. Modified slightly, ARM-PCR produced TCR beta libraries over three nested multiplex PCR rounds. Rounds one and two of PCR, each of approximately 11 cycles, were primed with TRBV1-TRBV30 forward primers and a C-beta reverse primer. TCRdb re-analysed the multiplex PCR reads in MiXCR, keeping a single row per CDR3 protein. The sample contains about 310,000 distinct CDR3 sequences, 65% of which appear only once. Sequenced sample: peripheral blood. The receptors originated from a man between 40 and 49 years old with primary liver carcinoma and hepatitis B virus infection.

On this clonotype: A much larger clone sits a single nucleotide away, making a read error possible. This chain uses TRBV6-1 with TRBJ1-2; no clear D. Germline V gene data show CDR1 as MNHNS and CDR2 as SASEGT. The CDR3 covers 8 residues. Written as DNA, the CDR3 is TGCGTGCTGGGGGGCTACACCTTC. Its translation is CVLGGYTF.

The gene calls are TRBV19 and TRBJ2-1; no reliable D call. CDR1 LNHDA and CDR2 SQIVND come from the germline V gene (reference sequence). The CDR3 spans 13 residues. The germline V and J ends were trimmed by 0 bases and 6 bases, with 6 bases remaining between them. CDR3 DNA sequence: TGTGCCAGTAGTATAGATGGCAGCAATGAGCAGTTCTTC. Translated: CASSIDGSNEQFF.

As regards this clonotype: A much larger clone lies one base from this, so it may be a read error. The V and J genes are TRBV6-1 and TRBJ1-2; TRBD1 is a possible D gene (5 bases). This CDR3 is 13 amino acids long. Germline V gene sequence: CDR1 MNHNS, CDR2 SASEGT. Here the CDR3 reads CTSRRHGADGYTF. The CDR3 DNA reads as TGTACCAGCAGACGACACGGGGCAGATGGCTACACCTTC.

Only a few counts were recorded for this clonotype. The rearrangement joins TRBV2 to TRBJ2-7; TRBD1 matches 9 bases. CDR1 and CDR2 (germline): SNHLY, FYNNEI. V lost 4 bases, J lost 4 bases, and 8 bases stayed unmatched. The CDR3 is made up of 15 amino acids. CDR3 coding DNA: TGTGCCAGCAGTGCGCCCGTGACAGGGGGATACGAGCAGTACTTC. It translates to CASSAPVTGGYEQYF.

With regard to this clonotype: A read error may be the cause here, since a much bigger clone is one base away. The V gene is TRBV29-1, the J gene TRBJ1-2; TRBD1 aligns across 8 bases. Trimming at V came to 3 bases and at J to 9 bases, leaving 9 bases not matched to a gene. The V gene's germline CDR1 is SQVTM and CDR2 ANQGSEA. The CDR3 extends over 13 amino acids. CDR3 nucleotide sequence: TGCAGCGTTGATGTACAGGGGGTAGGTAGCTACACCTTC. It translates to CSVDVQGVGSYTF. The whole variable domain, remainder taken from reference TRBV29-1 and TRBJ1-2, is SAVISQKPSRDICQRGTSLTIQCQVDSQVTMMFWYRQQPGQSLTLIATANQGSEATYESGFVIDKFPISRPNLTFSTLTVSNMSPEDSSIYLCSVDVQGVGSYTFGSGTRLTVV.

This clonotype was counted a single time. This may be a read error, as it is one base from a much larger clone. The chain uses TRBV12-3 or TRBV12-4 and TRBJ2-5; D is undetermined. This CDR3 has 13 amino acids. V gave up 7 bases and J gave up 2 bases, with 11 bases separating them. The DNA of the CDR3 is TGTGCCAGCACTTCCACAGCACAAGAGACCCAGTACTTC. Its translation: CASTSTAQETQYF.

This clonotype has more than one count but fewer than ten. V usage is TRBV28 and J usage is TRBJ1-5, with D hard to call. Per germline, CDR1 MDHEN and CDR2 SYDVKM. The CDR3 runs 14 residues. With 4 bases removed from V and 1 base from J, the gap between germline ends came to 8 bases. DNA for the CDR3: TGTGCCAGCAGTTCACATGGGAGCAATCAGCCCCAGCATTTT. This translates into CASSSHGSNQPQHF.

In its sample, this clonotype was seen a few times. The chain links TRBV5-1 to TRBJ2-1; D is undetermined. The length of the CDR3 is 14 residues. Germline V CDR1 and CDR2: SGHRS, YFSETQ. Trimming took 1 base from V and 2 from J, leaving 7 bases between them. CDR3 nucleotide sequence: TGCGCCAGCAGCTTGATGGCGGCCTACAATGAGCAGTTCTTC. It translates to CASSLMAAYNEQFF.

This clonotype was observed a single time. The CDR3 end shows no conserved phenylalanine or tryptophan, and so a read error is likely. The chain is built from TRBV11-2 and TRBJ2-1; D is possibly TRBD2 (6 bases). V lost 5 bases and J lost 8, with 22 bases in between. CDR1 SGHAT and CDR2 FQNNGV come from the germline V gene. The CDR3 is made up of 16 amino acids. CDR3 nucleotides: TGTGCCAGCAGCGTTTTAGCGGTAGCACTGGTCGATGAGCAGTTCTTA. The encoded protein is CASSVLAVALVDEQFL.